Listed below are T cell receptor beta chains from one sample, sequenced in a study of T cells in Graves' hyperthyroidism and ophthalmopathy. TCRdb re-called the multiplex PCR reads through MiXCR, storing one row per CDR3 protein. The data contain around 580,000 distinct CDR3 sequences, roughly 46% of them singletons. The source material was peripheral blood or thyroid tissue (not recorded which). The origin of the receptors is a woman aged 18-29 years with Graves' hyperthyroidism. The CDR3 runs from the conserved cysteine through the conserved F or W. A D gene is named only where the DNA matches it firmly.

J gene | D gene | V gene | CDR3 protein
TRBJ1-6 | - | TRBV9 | CASSVAPGESSPLHF
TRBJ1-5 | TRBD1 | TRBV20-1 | CSASSMGQSSNQPQHF
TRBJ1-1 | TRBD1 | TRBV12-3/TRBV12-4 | CATGGRGHTEAFF
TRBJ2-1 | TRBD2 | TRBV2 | CASSDPSGNVYEQFF
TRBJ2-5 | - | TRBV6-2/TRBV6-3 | CASSYAGYGAQYF
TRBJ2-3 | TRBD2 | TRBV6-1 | CASSELAGGPDTQYF
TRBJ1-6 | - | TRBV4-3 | CASSLSTGSPLHF
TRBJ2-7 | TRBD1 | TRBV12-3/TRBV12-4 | CASSRQGESDEQYF
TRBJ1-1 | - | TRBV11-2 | CASSFWTTNTEAFF
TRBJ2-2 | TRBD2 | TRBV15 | CAVSGTSGYTGELFF
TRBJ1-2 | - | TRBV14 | CASSQVGRGGYGYTF
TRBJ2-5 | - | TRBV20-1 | CSARGAAIHPGTQYF
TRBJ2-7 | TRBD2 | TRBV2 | CASTLALAGVTGEQYF
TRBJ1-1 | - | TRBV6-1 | CASRQLIEAFF
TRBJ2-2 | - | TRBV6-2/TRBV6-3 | CASSGLGNTGELFF
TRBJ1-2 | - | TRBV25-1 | CDSRHYGYTF
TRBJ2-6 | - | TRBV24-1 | CATRLKGIRANVLTF
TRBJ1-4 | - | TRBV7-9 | CASSFLALNEKLFF
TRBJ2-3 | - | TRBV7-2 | CASSPRLVSTDTQYF
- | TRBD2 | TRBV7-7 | CASSSSGRASEQFF
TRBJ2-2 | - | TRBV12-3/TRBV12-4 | CASIQGGDTGELFF
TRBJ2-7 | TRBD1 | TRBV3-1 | CASSQGTGGYEQYF
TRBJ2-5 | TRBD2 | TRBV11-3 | CASSLGQRGLKETQYF
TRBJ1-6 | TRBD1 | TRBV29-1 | CSVALTGQGDNSPLHF
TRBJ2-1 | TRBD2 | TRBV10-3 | CAIRAGEDNEQFF
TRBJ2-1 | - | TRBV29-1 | CSVGEGEQFF
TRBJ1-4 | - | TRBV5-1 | CASSLVFAQGEGKLFF
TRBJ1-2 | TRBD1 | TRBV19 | CASSYDREVDGYTF
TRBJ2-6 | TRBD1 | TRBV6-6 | CASGDRPGANVLTF
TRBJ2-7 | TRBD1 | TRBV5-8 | CASSPGQGESYEQYF
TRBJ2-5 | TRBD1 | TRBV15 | CATSSFGTEGETQYF
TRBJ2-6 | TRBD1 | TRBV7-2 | CASNSGTGFAGANVLTF
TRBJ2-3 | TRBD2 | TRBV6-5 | CAISYLTLGLAGTDTQYF
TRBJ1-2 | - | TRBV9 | CASSGGKGDGYTF
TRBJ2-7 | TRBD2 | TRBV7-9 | CASSSELATPYEQYF
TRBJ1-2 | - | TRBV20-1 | CSAGRLSSHGYTF
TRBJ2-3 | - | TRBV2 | CASRLTPDTQYF
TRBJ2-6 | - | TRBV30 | CAWSVGVGANVLTF
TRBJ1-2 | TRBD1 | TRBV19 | CASSKTRGTGKRDYGYTF
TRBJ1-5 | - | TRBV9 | CASSTDLTGDLFAPQHF
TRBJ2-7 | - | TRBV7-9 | CASSFTDNYEQYF